This T cell receptor beta chain was identified during a study of cytomegalovirus exposure and HLA in healthy donors. Study context: Among a few hundred genotyped donors, approximately 80% fell in the Caucasian-associated ancestry cluster.

V was cut by 5 bases and J by 2 bases, with 13 bases left in between. The CDR3 totals 15 residues. Germline V gene data show CDR1 as LNHDA and CDR2 as SQIVND (reference sequence). The PCR contained 60 Vbeta and 13 Jbeta primers. The data were produced by immunoSEQ multiplex PCR, yet TCRdb's version contains in-frame clones alone and is incomplete. The sample contains roughly 100,000 clones, 78% of which appear only once. Each donor was nominally healthy when sampled (though unrecorded immune exposures were likely). The chain links TRBV19 to TRBJ1-5; TRBD1 is a possible D gene (6 bases). This clonotype was sampled from a man aged 30 to 45 in good health and CMV-seronegative. The sample consisted of PBMCs. The CDR3 spells CASSPRGRGNQPQHF. The CDR3 coding sequence is TGTGCCAGTAGTCCCAGGGGCAGAGGCAATCAGCCCCAGCATTTT.